This T cell receptor (beta chain) derives from a study of OX40 agonist ivuxolimab in advanced cancers. On the study more broadly: The eligibility criteria allowed prior anti-PD-1, anti-PD-L1 or anti-CTLA-4 therapy, and under 50% had some. Three patients got partial responses; one had hepatocellular carcinoma and two had cutaneous melanoma.

In germline, CDR1 is MDHEN, CDR2 SYDVKM. CDR3 length equals 18 residues. V gave up 6 bases and J gave up 1 base, with 19 bases separating them. The method was immunoSEQ multiplex PCR; TCRdb's version includes in-frame clones alone and lacks a portion of them. The profile shows some 77,000 clones, roughly nine tenths of them singletons. The clonotype comes from an adult with an advanced solid tumor such as melanoma, head and neck, liver or kidney cancer. The V call is TRBV28, the J call TRBJ2-6; D uncertain. Here the sequenced sample was CD4+ or CD8+ T cells sorted from blood, taken in a trial of the OX40 agonist ivuxolimab. The DNA of the CDR3 is TGTGCCAGCAGGGGATCCCAGGCCACCTTGTCTGGGGCCAACGTCCTGACTTTC. It translates to CASRGSQATLSGANVLTF.